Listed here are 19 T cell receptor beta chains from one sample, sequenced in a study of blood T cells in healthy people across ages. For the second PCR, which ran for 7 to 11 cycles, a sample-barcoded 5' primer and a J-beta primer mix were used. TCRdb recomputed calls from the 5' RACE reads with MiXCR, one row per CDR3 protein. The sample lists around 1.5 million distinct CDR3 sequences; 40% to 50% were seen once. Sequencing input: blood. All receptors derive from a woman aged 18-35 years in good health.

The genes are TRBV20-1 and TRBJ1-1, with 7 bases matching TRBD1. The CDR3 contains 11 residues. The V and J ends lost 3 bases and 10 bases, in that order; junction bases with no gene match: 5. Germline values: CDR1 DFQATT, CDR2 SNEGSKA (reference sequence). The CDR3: CSARAGGGAFF. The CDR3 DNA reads TGCAGTGCTAGGGCAGGGGGGGGAGCTTTCTTT.

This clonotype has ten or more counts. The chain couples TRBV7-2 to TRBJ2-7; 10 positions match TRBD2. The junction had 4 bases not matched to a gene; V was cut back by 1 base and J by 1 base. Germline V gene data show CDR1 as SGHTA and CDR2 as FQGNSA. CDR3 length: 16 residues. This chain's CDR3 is CASSLGASGSSYEQYF. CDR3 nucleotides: TGTGCCAGCAGCTTAGGGGCTAGCGGGAGTTCCTACGAGCAGTACTTC.

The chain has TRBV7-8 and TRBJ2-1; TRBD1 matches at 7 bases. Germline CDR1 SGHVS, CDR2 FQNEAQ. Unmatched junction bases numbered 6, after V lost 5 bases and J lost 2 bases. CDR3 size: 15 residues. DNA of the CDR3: TGTGCCAGCAGCGTCACACAGGGGACCTACAATGAGCAGTTCTTC. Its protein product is CASSVTQGTYNEQFF.

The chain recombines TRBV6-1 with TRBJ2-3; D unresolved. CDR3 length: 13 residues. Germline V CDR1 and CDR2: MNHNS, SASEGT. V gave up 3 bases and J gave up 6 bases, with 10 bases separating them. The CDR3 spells CASSDRPSDTQYF. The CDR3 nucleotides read TGTGCCAGCAGTGATCGTCCTTCTGATACGCAGTATTTT.

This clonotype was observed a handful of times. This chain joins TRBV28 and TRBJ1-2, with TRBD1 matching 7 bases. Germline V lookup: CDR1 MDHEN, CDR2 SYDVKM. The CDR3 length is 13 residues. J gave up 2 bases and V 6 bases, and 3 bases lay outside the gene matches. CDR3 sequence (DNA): TGTGCCAGCAGAGAGGGACAGAACTATGGCTACACCTTC. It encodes CASREGQNYGYTF.

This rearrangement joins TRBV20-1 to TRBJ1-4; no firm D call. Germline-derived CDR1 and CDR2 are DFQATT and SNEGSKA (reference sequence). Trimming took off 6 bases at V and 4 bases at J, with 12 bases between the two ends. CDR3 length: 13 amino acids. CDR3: CSAIRQDNEKLFF. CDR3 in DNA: TGCAGTGCGATTCGACAAGATAATGAAAAACTGTTTTTT.

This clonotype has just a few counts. In DNA, the CDR3 is TGCGCCAGCAGCCCCCCGGGGACAGGGGGTCTGGATGGCTACACCTTC. This translates into CASSPPGTGGLDGYTF. The rearrangement joins TRBV5-1 to TRBJ1-2; TRBD1 agrees at 11 bases. The CDR3 is made up of 16 amino acids. The V gene end was trimmed by 4 bases and the J gene end by 6 bases; junction bases not matched to a gene: 11. CDR1 SGHRS and CDR2 YFSETQ come from the germline V gene.

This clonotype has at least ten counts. The DNA for the CDR3 is TGCGCCAGCAGCCAAGAGGCAGGGATTACCTACAATGAGCAGTTCTTC. Residues: CASSQEAGITYNEQFF. The genes are TRBV4-1 and TRBJ2-1; D perhaps matches TRBD1 (5 bases). The CDR3 covers 16 residues. In germline, CDR1 is MGHRA, CDR2 YSYEKL. The ends were cut back, 0 bases at V and 2 bases at J, with 11 bases in the middle.

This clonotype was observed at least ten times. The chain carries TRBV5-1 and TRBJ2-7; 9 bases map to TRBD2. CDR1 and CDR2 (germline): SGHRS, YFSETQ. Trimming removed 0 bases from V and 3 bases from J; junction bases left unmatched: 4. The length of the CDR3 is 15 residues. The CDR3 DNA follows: TGCGCCAGCAGCTTGGACCTAGCGGGGAACTACGAGCAGTACTTC. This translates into CASSLDLAGNYEQYF.

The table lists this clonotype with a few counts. The CDR3 DNA reads TGTGCCAGCAGCTTATTTAAAGGGAACCAAGAGACCCAGTACTTC. This encodes CASSLFKGNQETQYF. V gene TRBV11-2 combines with J gene TRBJ2-5; D gene uncertain. Germline loops: CDR1 SGHAT, CDR2 FQNNGV. The CDR3 is 15 amino acids. V was trimmed by 2 bases and J by 0 bases, leaving 10 bases between them.

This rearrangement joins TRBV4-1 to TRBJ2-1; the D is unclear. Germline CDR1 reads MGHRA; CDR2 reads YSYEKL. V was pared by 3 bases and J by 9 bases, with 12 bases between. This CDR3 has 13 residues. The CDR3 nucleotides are TGCGCCAGCAGCCACGCTGGCATGGGTGAGCAGTTCTTC. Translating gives CASSHAGMGEQFF.

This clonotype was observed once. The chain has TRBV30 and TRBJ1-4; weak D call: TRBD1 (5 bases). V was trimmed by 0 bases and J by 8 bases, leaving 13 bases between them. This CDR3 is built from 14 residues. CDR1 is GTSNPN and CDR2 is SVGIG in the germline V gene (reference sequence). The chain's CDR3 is CAWSVDGGSEKLFF. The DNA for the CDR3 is TGTGCCTGGAGTGTGGACGGGGGAAGCGAAAAACTGTTTTTT.

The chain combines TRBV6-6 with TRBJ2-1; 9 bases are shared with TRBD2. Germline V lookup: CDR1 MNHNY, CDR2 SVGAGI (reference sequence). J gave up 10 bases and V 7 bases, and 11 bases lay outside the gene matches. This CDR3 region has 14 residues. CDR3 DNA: TGTGCCAGCACCCGAGGGAAACTAGCGGGCGAGCAGTTCTTC. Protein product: CASTRGKLAGEQFF.

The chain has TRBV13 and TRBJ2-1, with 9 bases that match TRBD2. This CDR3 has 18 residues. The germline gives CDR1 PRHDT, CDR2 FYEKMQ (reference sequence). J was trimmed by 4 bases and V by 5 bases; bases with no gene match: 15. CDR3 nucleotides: TGTGCCAGCAGCCCCACGGTCGGTAGCGGGGGAAATTACAATGAGCAGTTCTTC. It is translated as CASSPTVGSGGNYNEQFF.

This CDR3 is CAIPPTPVGTEAFF. The CDR3 nucleotides are TGTGCCATTCCACCCACGCCTGTGGGCACTGAAGCTTTCTTT. The chain carries TRBV21-1 and TRBJ1-1; the D call in the table, TRBD1, was not verified against the DNA. TRBV21-1 corresponds to a pseudogene. The CDR3 consists of 14 residues.

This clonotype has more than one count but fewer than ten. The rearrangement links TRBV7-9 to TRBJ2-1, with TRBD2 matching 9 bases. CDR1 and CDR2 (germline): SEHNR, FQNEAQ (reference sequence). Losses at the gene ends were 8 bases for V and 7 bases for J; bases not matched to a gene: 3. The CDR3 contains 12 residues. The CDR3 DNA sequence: TGTGCCAGCGGCCTAGCGGGAAATGAGCAGTTCTTC. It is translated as CASGLAGNEQFF.

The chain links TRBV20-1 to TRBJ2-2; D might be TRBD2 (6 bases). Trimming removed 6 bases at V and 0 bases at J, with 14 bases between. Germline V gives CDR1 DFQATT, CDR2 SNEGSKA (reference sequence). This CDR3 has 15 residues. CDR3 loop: CSAPGGGSNTGELFF. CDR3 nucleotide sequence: TGCAGTGCCCCAGGTGGAGGGTCGAACACCGGGGAGCTGTTTTTT.

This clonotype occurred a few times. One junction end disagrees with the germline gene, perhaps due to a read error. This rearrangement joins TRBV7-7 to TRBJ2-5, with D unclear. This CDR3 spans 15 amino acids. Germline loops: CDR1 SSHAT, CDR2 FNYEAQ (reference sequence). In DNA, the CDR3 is TGTGCTAGCAGCTTAGACGGATACGGCCAAGAGACCCAGTACTTC. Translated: CASSLDGYGQETQYF.

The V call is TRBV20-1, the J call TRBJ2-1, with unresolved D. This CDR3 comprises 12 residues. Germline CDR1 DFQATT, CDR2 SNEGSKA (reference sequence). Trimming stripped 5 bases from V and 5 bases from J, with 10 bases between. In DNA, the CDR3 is TGCAGTGCTCAGAAACCTAACAATGAGCAGTTCTTC. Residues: CSAQKPNNEQFF.